Shown below are 27 T cell receptor beta chains from a single sample sequenced in a study of T cell changes during pregnancy in multiple sclerosis. Sequencing was performed with immunoSEQ multiplex PCR; in TCRdb, only in-frame clones are kept and a portion is missing. The sample consists of approximately 49,000 clones, 85% to 90% of them appearing once. The sequencing here drew on peripheral blood, taken after pregnancy. The source is a female donor in good health, enrolled as a control in a pregnancy study.

The genes are TRBV11-2 and TRBJ1-2; no clear D gene. The length of the CDR3 is 15 residues. CDR1 is SGHAT and CDR2 is FQNNGV in the germline V gene. V lost 0 bases and J lost 2, with 10 bases in between. For the CDR3, the DNA is TGTGCCAGCAGCTTAGATGCGGGCTTCAACTATGGCTACACCTTC. Protein sequence: CASSLDAGFNYGYTF. Full variable domain (outside the CDR3, taken from reference TRBV11-2 and TRBJ1-2): EAGVAQSPRYKIIEKRQSVAFWCNPISGHATLYWYQQILGQGPKLLIQFQNNGVVDDSQLPKDRFSAERLKGVDSTLKIQPAKLEDSAVYLCASSLDAGFNYGYTFGSGTRLTVV.

The CDR3 spells CASRMTGGQETQYF. DNA of the CDR3: TGTGCCAGCAGAATGACAGGGGGACAAGAGACCCAGTACTTC. The chain couples TRBV2 to TRBJ2-5; 9 nucleotides align to TRBD1. Germline V gene data show CDR1 as SNHLY and CDR2 as FYNNEI. This CDR3 comprises 14 residues. V was clipped by 6 bases and J by 2 bases; unmatched bases: 4. Based on the CDR3 plus reference TRBV2 and TRBJ2-5, the full variable domain is EPEVTQTPSHQVTQMGQEVILRCVPISNHLYFYWYRQILGQKVEFLVSFYNNEISEKSEIFDDQFSVERPDGSNFTLKIRSTKLEDSAMYFCASRMTGGQETQYFGPGTRLLVL.

This clone was seen a single time. V and J are TRBV7-8 and TRBJ2-7; tentatively, D is TRBD2 (7 bases). V lost 3 bases and J 7 bases, leaving 10 bases between the germline ends. Per the germline V gene, CDR1 is SGHVS and CDR2 is FQNEAQ. This CDR3 contains 12 residues. CDR3 residues: CASSLGGQEQYF. DNA for the CDR3: TGTGCCAGCAGCTTGGGGGGGCAAGAGCAGTACTTC. Full variable domain (missing parts from reference TRBV7-8 and TRBJ2-7): GAGVSQSPRYKVAKRGQDVALRCDPISGHVSLFWYQQALGQGPEFLTYFQNEAQLDKSGLPSDRFFAERPEGSVSTLKIQRTQQEDSAVYLCASSLGGQEQYFGPGTRLTVT.

The rearrangement links TRBV27 to TRBJ2-1; 8 bases match TRBD1. Germline CDR1 and CDR2: MNHEY and SMNVEV (reference sequence). V shed 4 bases, J shed 7 bases, and the junction held 9 bases outside the gene matches. CDR3 length equals 15 residues. The CDR3 loop reads CASSWGDRGGNEQFF. CDR3 DNA sequence: TGTGCCAGCAGTTGGGGTGACAGGGGTGGGAATGAGCAGTTCTTC.

The chain joins TRBV28 to TRBJ2-1, with 8 bases that match TRBD2. CDR1 is MDHEN, CDR2 SYDVKM, per germline. V shed 1 base, J shed 2 bases, and the junction held 4 bases outside the gene matches. The CDR3 is 16 residues long. The CDR3 reads CASSLSLAGPYNEQFF. In nucleotides, the CDR3 is TGTGCCAGCAGTTTATCCTTAGCGGGGCCCTACAATGAGCAGTTCTTC. Supplemented by reference TRBV28 and TRBJ2-1, the full variable domain reads DVKVTQSSRYLVKRTGEKVFLECVQDMDHENMFWYRQDPGLGLRLIYFSYDVKMKEKGDIPEGYSVSREKKERFSLILESASTNQTSMYLCASSLSLAGPYNEQFFGPGTRLTVL.

The chain links TRBV7-9 to TRBJ1-5; no reliable D call. The CDR3 contains 13 residues. The germline CDR1 and CDR2 sequences are SEHNR and FQNEAQ (reference sequence). V lost 1 base to trimming and J lost 6 bases, with 7 bases between them. CDR3 region: CASSLGGAQPQHF. DNA for the CDR3: TGTGCCAGCAGCTTAGGAGGTGCTCAGCCCCAGCATTTT.

V usage is TRBV15 and J usage is TRBJ2-1; TRBD2 matches at 15 bases. Germline loops: CDR1 LNHNV, CDR2 YYDKDF (reference sequence). The V and J ends lost 5 bases and 7 bases, in that order; junction bases with no gene match: 6. The length of the CDR3 is 16 residues. Here the CDR3 reads CATSRRTSGGDNEQFF. Written as DNA, the CDR3 is TGTGCCACCAGCCGGCGGACTAGCGGGGGGGATAATGAGCAGTTCTTC.

The J gene is TRBJ2-2, the V gene TRBV9, with no clear D. The CDR3 sequence is 14 residues long. Trimming shortened V by 6 bases and J by 0 bases, and 9 bases separated the two germline ends. CDR1 is SGDLS and CDR2 is YYNGEE in the germline V gene. The CDR3 DNA reads TGTGCCAGCAACCCGACTCCGAACACCGGGGAGCTGTTTTTT. This gives the protein CASNPTPNTGELFF.

CDR3 protein: CASSPPLTGYYEQYF. The DNA of the CDR3 is TGTGCCAGCAGCCCACCCTTGACAGGCTACTACGAGCAGTACTTC. The chain is built from TRBV13 and TRBJ2-7, with D possibly matching TRBD1 (6 bases). V shed 5 bases and J shed 3 bases, with 17 bases lying between them. This CDR3 contains 15 residues. Germline lookup yields CDR1 PRHDT and CDR2 FYEKMQ (reference sequence).

V is TRBV18 and J is TRBJ2-1, with D tentatively TRBD2 (6 bases). Trimming removed 4 bases from V and 13 bases from J, with 14 bases in between. Germline assignment: CDR1 KGHSH and CDR2 LQKENI. The CDR3 sequence is 12 residues long. DNA for the CDR3: TGTGCCAGCTCACATTCCAGCGGGTCCCAGTTCTTC. This translates into CASSHSSGSQFF. The variable domain in full, with the rest retrieved from reference TRBV18 and TRBJ2-1, is NAGVMQNPRHLVRRRGQEARLRCSPMKGHSHVYWYRQLPEEGLKFMVYLQKENIIDESGMPKERFSAEFPKEGPSILRIQQVVRGDSAAYFCASSHSSGSQFFGPGTRLTVL.

The chain couples TRBV6-5 to TRBJ2-5; D remains ambiguous. Germline-derived CDR1 and CDR2 are MNHEY and SVGAGI. The CDR3 covers 14 residues. Trimming took off 5 bases at V and 2 bases at J, with 12 bases between the two ends. The CDR3 protein is CASSPVVLQETQYF. DNA for the CDR3: TGTGCCAGCAGTCCGGTAGTGCTTCAAGAGACCCAGTACTTC.

The chain uses TRBV5-4 and TRBJ2-1; 14 bases align to TRBD2. The CDR3 totals 16 residues. With V trimmed by 4 bases and J by 9 bases, 9 bases remained unmatched. Looked up from germline, CDR1 is SGHNT and CDR2 is YYREEE (reference sequence). The CDR3 reads CASSPGTSGRGSEQFF. In nucleotides, the CDR3 is TGTGCCAGCAGCCCAGGGACTAGCGGGAGAGGAAGTGAGCAGTTCTTC.

The chain is built from TRBV29-1 and TRBJ2-7; 7 bases line up with TRBD1. Looked up from germline, CDR1 is SQVTM and CDR2 is ANQGSEA. This CDR3 contains 14 residues. Germline trimming cut 7 bases from V and 0 bases from J; bases unmatched to any gene: 9. The DNA of the CDR3 is TGCAGCGGTACAGGGGAAATGGGCTCCTACGAGCAGTACTTC. Translation gives CSGTGEMGSYEQYF.

The chain carries TRBV4-2 and TRBJ2-5; D is possibly TRBD2 (6 bases). This CDR3 is 15 amino acids long. Trimming cost V 4 bases and J 5 bases, with 17 bases left between them. Germline CDR1 LGHNA, CDR2 YNFKEQ. CDR3 protein: CASSPRTGETETQYF. The CDR3, as DNA: TGTGCCAGCAGCCCGCGAACGGGGGAGACCGAGACCCAGTACTTC.

This chain connects TRBV5-1 to TRBJ2-7; TRBD2 matches 8 bases. The CDR3 covers 15 residues. With 0 bases clipped from V and 0 bases from J, the junction kept 2 bases outside the gene matches. Germline lookup yields CDR1 SGHRS and CDR2 YFSETQ. CDR3 residues: CASSLAGGSSYEQYF. CDR3 DNA: TGCGCCAGCAGCTTGGCGGGAGGGAGCTCCTACGAGCAGTACTTC.

V gene TRBV19 combines with J gene TRBJ2-1; TRBD1 matches at 9 bases. V trimming: 10 bases; J trimming: 7 bases; junction bases outside the gene matches: 14. The CDR3 runs 15 residues. CDR1 and CDR2 from the germline V gene are LNHDA and SQIVND (reference sequence). The CDR3 DNA reads TGTGCCACCCAGCGCGGGGACAGGGAATGGAATGAGCAGTTCTTC. It encodes CATQRGDREWNEQFF.

The CDR3 reads CASSTRVGNSPLHF. CDR3 coding DNA: TGTGCCAGCAGTACCAGGGTAGGAAATTCACCCCTCCACTTT. This chain uses TRBV9 with TRBJ1-6, with D tentatively TRBD1 (5 bases). Germline assignment: CDR1 SGDLS and CDR2 YYNGEE. With 5 bases removed from V and 7 bases from J, the gap between germline ends came to 13 bases. CDR3 length equals 14 residues. The entire variable domain, with the rest obtained from reference TRBV9 and TRBJ1-6, is as follows: DSGVTQTPKHLITATGQRVTLRCSPRSGDLSVYWYQQSLDQGLQFLIQYYNGEERAKGNILERFSAQQFPDLHSELNLSSLELGDSALYFCASSTRVGNSPLHFGNGTRLTVT.

J is TRBJ1-1 and V is TRBV5-1, with D possibly being TRBD1 (5 bases). Trimming pared 0 bases from V and 3 bases from J, leaving 18 bases between. Looked up from germline, CDR1 is SGHRS and CDR2 is YFSETQ. This CDR3 contains 17 residues. The CDR3 reads CASSLALVGAGDTEAFF. The CDR3 nucleotides read TGCGCCAGCAGCTTGGCCTTAGTAGGGGCTGGGGACACTGAAGCTTTCTTT.

The chain combines TRBV29-1 with TRBJ2-7; maybe TRBD1 (6 bases). V lost 6 bases and J 4 bases, leaving 16 bases between the germline ends. The CDR3 runs 13 residues. Germline CDR1 and CDR2: SQVTM and ANQGSEA. The chain's CDR3 is CSVSRGAEYEQYF. As DNA, the CDR3 is TGCAGCGTGAGCAGGGGCGCCGAGTACGAGCAGTACTTC.

The chain has TRBV5-5 and TRBJ1-1, with D tentatively TRBD1 (5 bases). V shed 2 bases and J shed 4 bases, with 9 bases lying between them. The germline gives CDR1 SGHKS, CDR2 YYEKEE (reference sequence). CDR3 length: 13 residues. Here the CDR3 reads CASSFSGGTEAFF. CDR3 DNA sequence: TGTGCCAGCAGCTTTTCGGGGGGCACTGAAGCTTTCTTT.

V is TRBV7-6 and J is TRBJ1-6, with a tentative D call TRBD1 (6 bases). The CDR3 covers 17 residues. The germline CDR1 and CDR2 sequences are SGHVS and FNYEAQ. Trimming stripped 5 bases from V and 0 bases from J, with 14 bases between. CDR3 DNA: TGTGCCAGCAGCCCCAGACAGGCGAGCTCCTATAATTCACCCCTCCACTTT. Encoded protein: CASSPRQASSYNSPLHF.

CDR3 loop: CSAERGNTIYF. The DNA of the CDR3 is TGCAGTGCTGAGCGGGGAAACACCATATATTTT. V usage is TRBV20-1 and J usage is TRBJ1-3; D gene uncertain. The V gene's germline CDR1 is DFQATT and CDR2 SNEGSKA (reference sequence). The CDR3 totals 11 residues. V lost 5 bases, J lost 4 bases, and 6 bases lay in between.

The J gene is TRBJ2-5, the V gene TRBV27; no reliable D call. Germline V CDR1 and CDR2: MNHEY, SMNVEV (reference sequence). The V and J ends lost 0 bases and 2 bases respectively, with 4 bases between them. The CDR3 totals 13 residues. The CDR3 DNA reads TGTGCCAGCAGTTTATCCCCTCAAGAGACCCAGTACTTC. This encodes CASSLSPQETQYF.

The genes are TRBV5-1 and TRBJ2-5, with D perhaps TRBD1 (6 bases). This CDR3 is 16 amino acids long. V was shortened by 1 base and J by 5 bases, with 18 bases between the two germline ends. CDR1 is SGHRS, CDR2 YFSETQ, per germline. For the CDR3, the DNA is TGCGCCAGCAGCTTGCTTCCGGAAGCTCAGGGGGAGACCCAGTACTTC. The encoded protein is CASSLLPEAQGETQYF.

This sequence joins TRBV5-1 and TRBJ2-7; 7 bases align to TRBD2. From germline, CDR1 is SGHRS and CDR2 YFSETQ. This CDR3 is 13 amino acids long. The V and J ends lost 6 bases and 6 bases, in that order; junction bases with no gene match: 9. CDR3 sequence: CASTLGEGGEQYF. CDR3 in DNA: TGCGCCAGCACCCTGGGGGAGGGCGGCGAGCAGTACTTC.

V and J are TRBV2 and TRBJ1-2; a weak D match, TRBD1 (6 bases). Germline loops: CDR1 SNHLY, CDR2 FYNNEI. Trimming took 3 bases from V and 7 from J, leaving 15 bases between them. The CDR3 spans 14 residues. The CDR3 loop is CASSEVGGGRGYTF. CDR3 DNA sequence: TGTGCCAGCAGTGAGGTTGGGGGGGGCCGTGGCTACACCTTC. Filled out from reference TRBV2 and TRBJ1-2, the complete variable domain reads EPEVTQTPSHQVTQMGQEVILRCVPISNHLYFYWYRQILGQKVEFLVSFYNNEISEKSEIFDDQFSVERPDGSNFTLKIRSTKLEDSAMYFCASSEVGGGRGYTFGSGTRLTVV.

The chain has TRBV6-6 and TRBJ1-1; D is possibly TRBD1 (6 bases). Germline CDR1 and CDR2: MNHNY and SVGAGI (reference sequence). V lost 6 bases and J lost 3, with 11 bases in between. CDR3 length: 13 amino acids. The CDR3 region has the DNA TGTGCCAGCAGACAGGGAGGGGACACTGAAGCTTTCTTT. Translated: CASRQGGDTEAFF.